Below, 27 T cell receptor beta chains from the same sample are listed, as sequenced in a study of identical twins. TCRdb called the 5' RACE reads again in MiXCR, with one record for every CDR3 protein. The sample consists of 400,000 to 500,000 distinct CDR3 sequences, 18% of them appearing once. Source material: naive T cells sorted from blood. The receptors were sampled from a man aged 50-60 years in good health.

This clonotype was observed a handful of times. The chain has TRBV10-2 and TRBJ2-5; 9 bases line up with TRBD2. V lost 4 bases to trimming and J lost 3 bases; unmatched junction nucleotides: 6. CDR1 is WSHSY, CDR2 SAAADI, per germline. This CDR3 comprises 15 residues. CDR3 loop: CASSAVASGKETQYF. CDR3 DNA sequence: TGCGCCAGCAGTGCGGTGGCTAGCGGGAAAGAGACCCAGTACTTC.

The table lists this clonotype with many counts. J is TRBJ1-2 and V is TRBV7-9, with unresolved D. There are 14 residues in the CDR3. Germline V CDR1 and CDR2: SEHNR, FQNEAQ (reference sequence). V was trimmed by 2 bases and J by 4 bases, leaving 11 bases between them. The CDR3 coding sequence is TGTGCCAGCAGCTTATTGTCAGAAAGCTATGGCTACACCTTC. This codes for CASSLLSESYGYTF.

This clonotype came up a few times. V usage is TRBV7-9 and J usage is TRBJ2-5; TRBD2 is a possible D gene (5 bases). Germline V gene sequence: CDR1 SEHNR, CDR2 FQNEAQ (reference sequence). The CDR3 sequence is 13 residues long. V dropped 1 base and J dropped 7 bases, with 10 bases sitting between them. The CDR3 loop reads CASSLDSAGTQYF. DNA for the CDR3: TGTGCCAGCAGCTTAGATAGCGCAGGGACCCAGTACTTC.

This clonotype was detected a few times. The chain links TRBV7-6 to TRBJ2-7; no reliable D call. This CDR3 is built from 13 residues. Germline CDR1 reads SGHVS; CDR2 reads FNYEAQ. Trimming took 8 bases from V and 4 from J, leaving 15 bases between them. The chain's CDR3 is CASGPSAAYEQYF. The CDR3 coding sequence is TGTGCCAGCGGCCCGTCGGCCGCGTACGAGCAGTACTTC.

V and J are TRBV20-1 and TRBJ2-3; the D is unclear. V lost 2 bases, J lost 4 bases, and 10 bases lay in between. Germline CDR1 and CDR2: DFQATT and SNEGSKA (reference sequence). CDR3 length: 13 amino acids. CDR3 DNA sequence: TGCAGTGCTAGAAGTGGAAGTCCAGATACGCAGTATTTT. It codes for CSARSGSPDTQYF.

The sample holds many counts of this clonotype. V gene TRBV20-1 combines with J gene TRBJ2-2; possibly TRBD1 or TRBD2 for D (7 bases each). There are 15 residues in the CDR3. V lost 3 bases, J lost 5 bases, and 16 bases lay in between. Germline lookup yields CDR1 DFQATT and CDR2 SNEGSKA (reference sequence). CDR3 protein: CSASRGLAVTGELFF. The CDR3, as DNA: TGCAGTGCTAGTAGGGGGCTAGCGGTTACCGGGGAGCTGTTTTTT.

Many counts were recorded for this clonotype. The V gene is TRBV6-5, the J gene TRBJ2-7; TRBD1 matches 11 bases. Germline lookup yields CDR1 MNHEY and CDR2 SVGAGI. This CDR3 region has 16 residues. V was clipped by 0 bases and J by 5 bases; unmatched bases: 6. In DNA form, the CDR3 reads TGTGCCAGCAGTTACTCGTATGGGACAGGGGGGGACGAGCAGTACTTC. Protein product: CASSYSYGTGGDEQYF.

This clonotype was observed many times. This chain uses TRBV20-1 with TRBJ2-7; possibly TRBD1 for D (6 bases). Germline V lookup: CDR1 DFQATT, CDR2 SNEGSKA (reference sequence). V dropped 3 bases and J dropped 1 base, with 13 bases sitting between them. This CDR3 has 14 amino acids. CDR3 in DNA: TGCAGTGCTAGTGCCGACAGGCCTTCCTACGAGCAGTACTTC. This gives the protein CSASADRPSYEQYF.

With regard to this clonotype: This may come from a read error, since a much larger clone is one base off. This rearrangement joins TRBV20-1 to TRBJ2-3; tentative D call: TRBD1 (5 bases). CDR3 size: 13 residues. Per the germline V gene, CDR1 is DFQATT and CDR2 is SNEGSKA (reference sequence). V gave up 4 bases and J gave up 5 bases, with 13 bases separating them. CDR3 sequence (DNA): TGCAGTGCTAACACAGGATTGATAGATACGCAGTATTTT. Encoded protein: CSANTGLIDTQYF.

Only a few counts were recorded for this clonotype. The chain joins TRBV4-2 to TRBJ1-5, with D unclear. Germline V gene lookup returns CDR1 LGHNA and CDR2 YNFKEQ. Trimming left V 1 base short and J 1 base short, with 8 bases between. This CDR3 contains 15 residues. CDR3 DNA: TGTGCCAGCAGCCAAGGTACAGTAAGCAATCAGCCCCAGCATTTT. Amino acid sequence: CASSQGTVSNQPQHF.

The CDR3 DNA follows: TGTGCCACCAGTGATTTACTAGCGGCTTCCTACAATGAGCAGTTCTTC. As protein: CATSDLLAASYNEQFF. This chain links TRBV24-1 with TRBJ2-1; 8 bases are a match to TRBD2. The CDR3 is 16 amino acids. CDR1 and CDR2 from the germline V gene are KGHDR and SFDVKD. V lost 1 base to trimming and J lost 1 base; unmatched junction nucleotides: 2.

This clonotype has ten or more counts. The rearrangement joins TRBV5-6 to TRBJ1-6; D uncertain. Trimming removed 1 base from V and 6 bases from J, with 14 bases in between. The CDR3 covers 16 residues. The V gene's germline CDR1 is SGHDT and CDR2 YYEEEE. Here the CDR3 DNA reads TGTGCCAGCAGCTTGTTGCGGCAGGCGAGTAATTCACCCCTCCACTTT. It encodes CASSLLRQASNSPLHF.

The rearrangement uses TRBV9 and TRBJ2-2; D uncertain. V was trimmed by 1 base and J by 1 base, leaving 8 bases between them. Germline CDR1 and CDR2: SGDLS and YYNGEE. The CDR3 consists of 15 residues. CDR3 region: CASSVTEMNTGELFF. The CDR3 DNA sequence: TGTGCCAGCAGCGTAACCGAAATGAACACCGGGGAGCTGTTTTTT. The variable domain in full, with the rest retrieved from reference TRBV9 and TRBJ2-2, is DSGVTQTPKHLITATGQRVTLRCSPRSGDLSVYWYQQSLDQGLQFLIQYYNGEERAKGNILERFSAQQFPDLHSELNLSSLELGDSALYFCASSVTEMNTGELFFGEGSRLTVL.

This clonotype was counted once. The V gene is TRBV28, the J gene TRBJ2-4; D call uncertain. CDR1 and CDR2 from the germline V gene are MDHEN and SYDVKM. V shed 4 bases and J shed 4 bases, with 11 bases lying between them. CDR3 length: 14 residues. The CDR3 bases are TGTGCCAGCAGTTCAGGCAGAACTAAAAACATTCAGTACTTC. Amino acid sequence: CASSSGRTKNIQYF.

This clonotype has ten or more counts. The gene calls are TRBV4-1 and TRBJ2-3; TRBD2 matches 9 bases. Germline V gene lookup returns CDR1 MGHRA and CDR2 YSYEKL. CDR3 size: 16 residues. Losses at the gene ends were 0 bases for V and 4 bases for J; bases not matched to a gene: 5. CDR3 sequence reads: CASSQDGAGGSDTQYF. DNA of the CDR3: TGCGCCAGCAGCCAAGATGGAGCGGGGGGATCAGATACGCAGTATTTT.

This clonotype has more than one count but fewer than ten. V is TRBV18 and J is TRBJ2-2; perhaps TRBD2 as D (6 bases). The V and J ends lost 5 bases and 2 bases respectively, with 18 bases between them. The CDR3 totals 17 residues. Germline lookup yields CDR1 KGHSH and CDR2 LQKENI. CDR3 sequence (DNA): TGTGCCAGCTCAACGGGACGCATGGGGGGAAACACCGGGGAGCTGTTTTTT. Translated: CASSTGRMGGNTGELFF.

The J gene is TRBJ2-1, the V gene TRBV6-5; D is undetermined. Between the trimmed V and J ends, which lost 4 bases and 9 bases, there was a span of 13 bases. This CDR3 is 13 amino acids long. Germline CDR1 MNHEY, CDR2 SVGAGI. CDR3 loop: CASSSHESGEQFF. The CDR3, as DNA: TGTGCCAGCAGTTCCCACGAGTCGGGTGAGCAGTTCTTC.

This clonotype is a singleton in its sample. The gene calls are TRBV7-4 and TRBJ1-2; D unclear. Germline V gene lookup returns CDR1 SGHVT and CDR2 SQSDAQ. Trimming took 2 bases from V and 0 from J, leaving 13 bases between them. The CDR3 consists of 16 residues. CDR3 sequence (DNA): TGTGCCAGCAGCTTAAGGCAGCCTCCTTCTAACTATGGCTACACCTTC. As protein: CASSLRQPPSNYGYTF.

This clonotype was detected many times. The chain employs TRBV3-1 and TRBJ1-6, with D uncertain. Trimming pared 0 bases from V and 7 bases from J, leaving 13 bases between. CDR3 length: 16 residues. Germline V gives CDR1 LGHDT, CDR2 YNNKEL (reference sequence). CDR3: CASSQDIGSVNSPLHF. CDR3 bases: TGTGCCAGCAGCCAAGATATAGGGTCGGTGAATTCACCCCTCCACTTT.

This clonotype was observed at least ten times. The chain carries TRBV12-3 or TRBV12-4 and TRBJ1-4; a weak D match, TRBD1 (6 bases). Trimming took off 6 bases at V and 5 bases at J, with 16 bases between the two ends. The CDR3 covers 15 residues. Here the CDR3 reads CASRTGAAPNEKLFF. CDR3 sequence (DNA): TGTGCCAGCAGAACGGGGGCAGCCCCGAATGAAAAACTGTTTTTT.

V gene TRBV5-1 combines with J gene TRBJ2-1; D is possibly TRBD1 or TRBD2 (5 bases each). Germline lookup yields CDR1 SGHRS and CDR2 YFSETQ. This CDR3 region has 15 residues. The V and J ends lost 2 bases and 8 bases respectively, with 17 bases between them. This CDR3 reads CASSFRDLDLDEQFF. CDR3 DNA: TGCGCCAGCAGCTTCCGGGACCTCGATTTGGATGAGCAGTTCTTC.

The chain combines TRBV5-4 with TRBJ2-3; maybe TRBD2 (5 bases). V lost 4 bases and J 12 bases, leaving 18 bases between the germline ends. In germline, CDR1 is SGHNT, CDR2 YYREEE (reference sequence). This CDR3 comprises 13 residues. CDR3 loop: CASSAGDYGNQYF. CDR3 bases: TGTGCCAGCAGCGCCGGCGACTATGGAAATCAGTATTTT.

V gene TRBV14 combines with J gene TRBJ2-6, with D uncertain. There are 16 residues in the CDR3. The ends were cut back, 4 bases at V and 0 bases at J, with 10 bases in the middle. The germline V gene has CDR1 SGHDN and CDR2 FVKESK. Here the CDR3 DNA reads TGTGCCAGCAGCCCCATACATGGCTCTGGGGCCAACGTCCTGACTTTC. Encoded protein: CASSPIHGSGANVLTF.

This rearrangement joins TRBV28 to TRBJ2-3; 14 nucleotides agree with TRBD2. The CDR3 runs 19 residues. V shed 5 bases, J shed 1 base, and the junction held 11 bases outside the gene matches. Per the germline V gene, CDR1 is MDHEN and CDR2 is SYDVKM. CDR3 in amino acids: CASSPLWGLAGDRTDTQYF. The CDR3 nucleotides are TGTGCCAGCAGTCCCTTATGGGGACTAGCGGGAGACCGCACAGATACGCAGTATTTT.

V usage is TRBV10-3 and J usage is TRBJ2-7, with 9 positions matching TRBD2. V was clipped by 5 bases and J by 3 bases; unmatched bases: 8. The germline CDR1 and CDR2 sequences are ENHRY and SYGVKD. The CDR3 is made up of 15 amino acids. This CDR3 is CAISKRGADSYEQYF. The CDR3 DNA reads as TGTGCCATCAGTAAGCGGGGGGCGGATAGCTACGAGCAGTACTTC.

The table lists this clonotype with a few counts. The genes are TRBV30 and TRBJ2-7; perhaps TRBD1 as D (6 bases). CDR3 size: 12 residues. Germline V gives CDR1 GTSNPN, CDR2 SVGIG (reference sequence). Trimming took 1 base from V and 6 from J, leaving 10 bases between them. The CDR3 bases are TGTGCCTGGAGTGGCACAGGGTCCGAGCAGTACTTC. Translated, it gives CAWSGTGSEQYF. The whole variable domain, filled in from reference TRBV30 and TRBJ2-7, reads SQTIHQWPATLVQPVGSPLSLECTVEGTSNPNLYWYRQAAGRGLQLLFYSVGIGQISSEVPQNLSASRPQDRQFILSSKKLLLSDSGFYLCAWSGTGSEQYFGPGTRLTVT.

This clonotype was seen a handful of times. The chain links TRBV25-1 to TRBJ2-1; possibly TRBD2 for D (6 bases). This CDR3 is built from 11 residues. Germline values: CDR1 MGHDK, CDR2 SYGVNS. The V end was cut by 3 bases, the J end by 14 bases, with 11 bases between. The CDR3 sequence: CASSDPGLKFF. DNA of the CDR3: TGTGCCAGCAGTGATCCGGGACTGAAGTTCTTC.